This entry lists 25 T cell receptor beta chains sequenced from one sample in a study of cytomegalovirus exposure and HLA in healthy donors. The study ran its PCR with 60 Vbeta and 13 Jbeta primers. Some clones are missing from TCRdb's copy, which holds only in-frame ones; the method was immunoSEQ multiplex PCR. This sample's table reports about 200,000 clones. The sample comprised PBMCs. Receptor source: a boy younger than 18 in good health and CMV-seronegative.

The V and J genes are TRBV5-1 and TRBJ1-5; 11 bases agree with TRBD1. The germline V gene encodes CDR1 SGHRS and CDR2 YFSETQ. J gave up 0 bases and V 4 bases, and 18 bases lay outside the gene matches. The CDR3 totals 21 residues. For the CDR3, the DNA is TGCGCCAGCAGCGCGGGCCTGATAGGACAGGGGGCTTCCGGTAGCAATCAGCCCCAGCATTTT. Encoded protein: CASSAGLIGQGASGSNQPQHF.

J is TRBJ2-5 and V is TRBV4-1, with D perhaps TRBD1 (5 bases). The germline V and J ends were trimmed by 4 bases and 2 bases, with 11 bases remaining between them. Germline CDR1 is MGHRA and CDR2 is YSYEKL. The CDR3 is 14 residues long. The CDR3 loop reads CASSLQDNQETQYF. The CDR3 bases are TGCGCCAGCAGCCTTCAGGACAATCAAGAGACCCAGTACTTC.

The chain couples TRBV6-5 to TRBJ2-7; TRBD1 matches at 7 bases. J gave up 6 bases and V 11 bases, and 13 bases lay outside the gene matches. Germline values: CDR1 MNHEY, CDR2 SVGAGI. This CDR3 has 13 amino acids. CDR3 in amino acids: CAGTVHPVFEQYF. CDR3 nucleotide sequence: TGTGCCGGGACAGTCCACCCGGTCTTCGAGCAGTACTTC.

The chain links TRBV5-4 to TRBJ2-5, with D perhaps TRBD1 (7 bases). V was pared by 1 base and J by 5 bases, with 18 bases between. The germline gives CDR1 SGHNT, CDR2 YYREEE (reference sequence). The length of the CDR3 is 16 residues. This CDR3 reads CASSLWSGQGGETQYF. In DNA form, the CDR3 reads TGTGCCAGCAGCTTGTGGTCGGGTCAGGGGGGTGAGACCCAGTACTTC.

The gene calls are TRBV11-2 and TRBJ2-3, with 10 bases identical to TRBD1. This CDR3 has 15 residues. J lost 2 bases, V lost 6 bases, and 5 bases had no gene match. Germline V lookup: CDR1 SGHAT, CDR2 FQNNGV. This CDR3 reads CASRAGTGVTDTQYF. In DNA form, the CDR3 reads TGTGCCAGCAGGGCCGGGACAGGGGTCACAGATACGCAGTATTTT.

The chain links TRBV27 to TRBJ1-1; TRBD1 aligns across 10 bases. V was pared by 4 bases and J by 0 bases, with 2 bases of the junction left unmatched. The CDR3 contains 15 residues. Germline V lookup: CDR1 MNHEY, CDR2 SMNVEV (reference sequence). This CDR3 reads CASSSGQGMNTEAFF. The CDR3 nucleotides read TGTGCCAGCAGTTCGGGACAGGGGATGAACACTGAAGCTTTCTTT.

This chain connects TRBV27 to TRBJ1-1; 9 bases are shared with TRBD1. Germline-derived CDR1 and CDR2 are MNHEY and SMNVEV (reference sequence). The CDR3 spans 18 residues. V lost 7 bases, J lost 5 bases, and 20 bases stayed unmatched. The CDR3 loop reads CASIAYRPGQGRKTEAFF. The CDR3 nucleotides read TGTGCCAGCATCGCATATAGACCGGGACAGGGTCGAAAAACTGAAGCTTTCTTT.

CDR3 nucleotide sequence: TGTGCTAGTGGTTTGCCACCCGAGAGCGAGACCCAGTACTTC. Translating gives CASGLPPESETQYF. The rearrangement joins TRBV12-5 to TRBJ2-5; unclear D gene. V lost 2 bases and J lost 5, with 12 bases in between. The germline CDR1 and CDR2 sequences are LGHNT and FRNRAP. The CDR3 length is 14 residues.

The V and J genes are TRBV23-1 and TRBJ1-1, with 9 positions matching TRBD1. TRBV23-1 belongs to the ORF category, with a function that is uncertain. Trimming took 1 base from V and 4 from J; bases not matched to a gene: 7. The CDR3 loop spans 16 amino acids. The CDR3 loop reads CASSQFNWGQGTEAFF. The CDR3 DNA reads TGCGCCAGCAGTCAATTTAACTGGGGACAGGGCACTGAAGCTTTCTTT.

The chain is built from TRBV7-2 and TRBJ1-2; D may be TRBD1 (6 bases). Germline-derived CDR1 and CDR2 are SGHTA and FQGNSA. V shed 5 bases and J shed 8 bases, with 15 bases lying between them. The CDR3 spans 13 residues. The CDR3: CASSTRQVEGYTF. CDR3 bases: TGTGCCAGCAGCACCCGACAGGTGGAAGGCTACACCTTC.

The genes are TRBV9 and TRBJ1-2; D ambiguous. CDR3 length equals 15 residues. Germline V lookup: CDR1 SGDLS, CDR2 YYNGEE. Trimming took 0 bases from V and 7 from J, leaving 16 bases between them. CDR3 bases: TGTGCCAGCAGCGTAGGGCCCAAGGATACGGGTGGCTACACCTTC. Residues: CASSVGPKDTGGYTF.

The V call is TRBV19, the J call TRBJ2-7, with a possible D match to TRBD1 (6 bases). The CDR3 covers 14 residues. Trimming stripped 1 base from V and 7 bases from J, with 14 bases between. The germline V gene has CDR1 LNHDA and CDR2 SQIVND (reference sequence). CDR3 sequence: CASSIGTGHREQYF. The CDR3 DNA reads as TGTGCCAGTAGTATAGGCACAGGGCATCGGGAGCAGTACTTC.

This chain connects TRBV19 to TRBJ1-1; TRBD1 is a possible D gene (5 bases). Deletions cut 10 bases from V and 4 bases from J, with 13 bases between. This CDR3 region has 12 residues. Germline assignment: CDR1 LNHDA and CDR2 SQIVND (reference sequence). Written as DNA, the CDR3 is TGTGCCACGGGCAGGGCGTTCACTGAAGCTTTCTTT. Residues: CATGRAFTEAFF. The full variable domain, rest sourced from reference TRBV19 and TRBJ1-1, is DGGITQSPKYLFRKEGQNVTLSCEQNLNHDAMYWYRQDPGQGLRLIYYSQIVNDFQKGDIAEGYSVSREKKESFPLTVTSAQKNPTAFYLCATGRAFTEAFFGQGTRLTVV.

As DNA, the CDR3 is TGTGCCACCAGCAGAGAACAGACAGAAGAGACCCAGTACTTC. Protein sequence: CATSREQTEETQYF. This chain uses TRBV15 with TRBJ2-5; maybe TRBD1 (5 bases). Germline V gene lookup returns CDR1 LNHNV and CDR2 YYDKDF (reference sequence). V gave up 0 bases and J gave up 3 bases, with 8 bases separating them. The CDR3 consists of 14 residues.

This chain joins TRBV11-1 and TRBJ1-2, with 8 bases lining up with TRBD1. There are 15 residues in the CDR3. The V and J ends lost 6 bases and 4 bases, in that order; junction bases with no gene match: 10. CDR1 and CDR2 (germline): SGHAT, FQDESV (reference sequence). The CDR3 reads CASSDRQGPVYGYTF. The CDR3 coding sequence is TGTGCCAGCAGTGATCGACAGGGGCCAGTCTATGGCTACACCTTC.

The rearrangement joins TRBV4-1 to TRBJ1-5; 8 nucleotides agree with TRBD1. The CDR3 runs 15 residues. Germline CDR1 reads MGHRA; CDR2 reads YSYEKL. With V trimmed by 3 bases and J by 4 bases, 5 bases remained unmatched. CDR3 sequence (DNA): TGCGCCAGCAGCCAGGGGACAGGTTTTAATCAGCCCCAGCATTTT. Its protein product is CASSQGTGFNQPQHF.

This chain connects TRBV6-5 to TRBJ1-6, with D possibly matching TRBD1 (6 bases). The CDR3 is made up of 14 amino acids. Germline values: CDR1 MNHEY, CDR2 SVGAGI. The ends were cut back, 5 bases at V and 9 bases at J, with 14 bases in the middle. In DNA, the CDR3 is TGTGCCAGCAGTCTAGGGGGAAATAGTTCACCCCTCCACTTT. As protein: CASSLGGNSSPLHF.

V and J are TRBV6-5 and TRBJ1-3, with 7 bases identical to TRBD1. The CDR3 runs to 15 residues. J gave up 0 bases and V 5 bases, and 4 bases lay outside the gene matches. Germline CDR1 and CDR2: MNHEY and SVGAGI. The CDR3 DNA reads TGTGCCAGCAGTGCACAGGGGACCTCTGGAAACACCATATATTTT. Translation: CASSAQGTSGNTIYF.

This chain connects TRBV7-2 to TRBJ1-5; D not resolved. The CDR3 is 13 residues long. Trimming stripped 0 bases from V and 4 bases from J, with 4 bases between. Germline V lookup: CDR1 SGHTA, CDR2 FQGNSA. CDR3 in amino acids: CASSLATNQPQHF. In nucleotides, the CDR3 is TGTGCCAGCAGCTTAGCCACTAATCAGCCCCAGCATTTT.

The V gene is TRBV9, the J gene TRBJ2-2; 7 bases agree with TRBD2. The CDR3 runs to 17 residues. Trimming took 4 bases from V and 7 from J; bases not matched to a gene: 16. The germline V gene encodes CDR1 SGDLS and CDR2 YYNGEE. The DNA of the CDR3 is TGTGCCAGCAGCCCCTTCGGGGAGCAGCGGGGAATCGGGGAGCTGTTTTTT. This gives the protein CASSPFGEQRGIGELFF.

The chain couples TRBV5-6 to TRBJ1-2, with D uncertain. The CDR3 sequence is 12 residues long. From germline, CDR1 is SGHDT and CDR2 YYEEEE. Trimming left V 0 bases short and J 5 bases short, with 5 bases between. CDR3 amino acids: CASSLGPYGYTF. The CDR3 bases are TGTGCCAGCAGCTTGGGGCCTTATGGCTACACCTTC.

CDR3 region: CASSPDRPNTEAFF. CDR3 nucleotide sequence: TGCGCCAGCAGCCCCGACAGACCGAACACTGAAGCTTTCTTT. The genes are TRBV4-1 and TRBJ1-1; perhaps TRBD1 as D (5 bases). The CDR3 sequence is 14 residues long. V was pared by 4 bases and J by 1 base, with 10 bases between. Germline V gene data show CDR1 as MGHRA and CDR2 as YSYEKL.

This rearrangement joins TRBV11-3 to TRBJ2-1; tentative D call: TRBD1 (5 bases). CDR1 SGHNT and CDR2 YENEEA come from the germline V gene. The length of the CDR3 is 15 residues. V lost 3 bases to trimming and J lost 0 bases, with 9 bases between them. The CDR3 nucleotides read TGTGCCAGCAGCTTTCAGGGCAGCTCCTACAATGAGCAGTTCTTC. It is translated as CASSFQGSSYNEQFF.

The chain joins TRBV18 to TRBJ2-1; perhaps TRBD1 as D (8 bases). Germline-derived CDR1 and CDR2 are KGHSH and LQKENI. V was trimmed by 9 bases and J by 7 bases, leaving 16 bases between them. This CDR3 has 13 residues. CDR3 in amino acids: CASSTGEGNEQFF. The CDR3 DNA sequence: TGTGCCAGTTCGACAGGGGAGGGGAATGAGCAGTTCTTC.

CDR3 DNA: TGTGCCAGCAGTTATAATTACGAGCAGTACTTC. It translates to CASSYNYEQYF. The chain links TRBV27 to TRBJ2-7; D is ambiguous. Germline CDR1 MNHEY, CDR2 SMNVEV (reference sequence). Trimming took off 4 bases at V and 4 bases at J, with 5 bases between the two ends. The CDR3 has 11 residues.